The clone carrying this T cell receptor beta chain was seen a single time. Its antigen is undetermined. Losses at the gene ends were 5 bases for V and 5 bases for J; bases not matched to a gene: 10. Germline assignment: CDR1 MNHEY and CDR2 SVGAGI. The CDR3 spans 15 residues. The method was immunoSEQ multiplex PCR; TCRdb's version includes in-frame clones alone and lacks a portion of them. The sample holds about 79,000 clones, over 85% seen once. The data derive from a study of cytomegalovirus exposure and HLA in healthy donors. General study points: For most TCR sequences rarity was the rule, although some public TCRs occurred in many donors. A later analysis found first-cohort TCR clusters tended to co-occur in the 130 or so validation repertoires. There were 150 to 200 TCR beta chains listed as cytomegalovirus-associated.

Among the 120 or so subjects of the validation cohort, separate from the roughly 650-subject first cohort, were the donors. This chain joins TRBV6-5 and TRBJ2-5; 8 bases fit TRBD1. The receptor was isolated from a woman aged 25 to 39 in good health and CMV-seronegative. Sequencing was done on a sample of PBMCs. In DNA, the CDR3 is TGTGCCAGCAGTGGTGGACAGGGCCATCGGGAGACCCAGTACTTC. Protein sequence: CASSGGQGHRETQYF.